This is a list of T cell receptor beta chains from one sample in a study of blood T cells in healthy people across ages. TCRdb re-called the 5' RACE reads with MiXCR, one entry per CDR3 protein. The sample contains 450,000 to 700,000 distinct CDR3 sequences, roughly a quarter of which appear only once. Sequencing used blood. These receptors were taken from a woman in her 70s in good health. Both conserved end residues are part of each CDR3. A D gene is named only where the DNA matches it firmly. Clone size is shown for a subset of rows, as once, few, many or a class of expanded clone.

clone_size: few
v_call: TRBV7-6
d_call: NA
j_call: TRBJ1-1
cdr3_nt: TGTGCCAGCAGCTCAAGCCCCGTCGGGGCGGCGTACACTGAAGCTTTCTTT
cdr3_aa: CASSSSPVGAAYTEAFF

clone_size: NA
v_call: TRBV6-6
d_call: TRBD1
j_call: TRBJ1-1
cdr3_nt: TGTGCCAGCAGTACAGGGGACCGCAAACCTTTCTTT
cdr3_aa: CASSTGDRKPFF

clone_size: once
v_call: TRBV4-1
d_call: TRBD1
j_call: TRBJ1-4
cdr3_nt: TGCGCCAGCAGCCCTACTATGGACAGGGGCCCTCGGGAAAAACTGTTTTTT
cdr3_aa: CASSPTMDRGPREKLFF

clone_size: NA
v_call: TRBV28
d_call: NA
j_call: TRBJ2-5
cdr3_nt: TGTGCCAGCAGCTCAGGGCTGGAGACCCAGTACTTC
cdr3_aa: CASSSGLETQYF

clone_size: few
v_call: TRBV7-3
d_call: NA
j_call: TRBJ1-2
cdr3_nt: TGTGCCAGCAGCCCCCAGGCCGTGACAGGTGGTGGCTACACCTTC
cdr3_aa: CASSPQAVTGGGYTF

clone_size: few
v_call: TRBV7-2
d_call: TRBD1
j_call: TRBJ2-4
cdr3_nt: TGTGCCAGCAGCTTAGCAGGGGGCAGCGACATTCAGTACTTC
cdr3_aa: CASSLAGGSDIQYF

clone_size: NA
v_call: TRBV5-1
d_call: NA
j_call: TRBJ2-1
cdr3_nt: TGCGCCAGCAGCTTGGCCGGGGGCGGGGGTTCCTACAATGAGCAGTTCTTC
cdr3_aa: CASSLAGGGGSYNEQFF

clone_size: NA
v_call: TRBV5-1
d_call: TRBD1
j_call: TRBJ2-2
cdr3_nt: TGCGCCAGCAGCCCGGGACAGAGCACCGGGGAGCTGTTTTTT
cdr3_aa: CASSPGQSTGELFF

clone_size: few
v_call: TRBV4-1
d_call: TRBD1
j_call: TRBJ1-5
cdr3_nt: TGCGCCAGCAGCCACCAAACGACAGGGGCAAGTAATCAGCCCCAGCATTTT
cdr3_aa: CASSHQTTGASNQPQHF

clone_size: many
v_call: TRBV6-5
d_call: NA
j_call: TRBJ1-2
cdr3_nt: TGTGCCAGCAGGACCGGACACGCTAACTATGGCTACACCTTC
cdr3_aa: CASRTGHANYGYTF

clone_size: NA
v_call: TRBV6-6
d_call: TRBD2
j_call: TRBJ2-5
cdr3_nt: TGTGCCAGCAGTTACCCGAGACTAGCCCAAGAGACCCAGTACTTC
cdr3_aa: CASSYPRLAQETQYF

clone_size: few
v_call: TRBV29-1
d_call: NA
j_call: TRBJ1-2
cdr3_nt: TGCAGCGTTGAGGTGTCCGTTAAGGATGGCTACACCTTC
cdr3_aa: CSVEVSVKDGYTF

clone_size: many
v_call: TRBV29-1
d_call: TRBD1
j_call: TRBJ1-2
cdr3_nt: TGCAGCGCTCTAACTAGGGGGCAGGATGGCTACACCTTC
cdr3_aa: CSALTRGQDGYTF

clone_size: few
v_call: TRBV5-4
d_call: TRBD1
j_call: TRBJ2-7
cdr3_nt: TGTGCCAGCAGCTTGGGCGGACAGGGGACTTCCTACGAGCAGTACTTC
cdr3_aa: CASSLGGQGTSYEQYF

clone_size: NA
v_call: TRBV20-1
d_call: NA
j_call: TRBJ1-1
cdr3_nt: TGCAGTGCGGATACCGGGACCCAAGCAAGGAACACTGAAGCTTTCTTT
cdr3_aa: CSADTGTQARNTEAFF

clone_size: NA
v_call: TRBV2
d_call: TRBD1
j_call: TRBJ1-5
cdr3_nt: TGTGCCAGCACCGAAGACAGGGGGCATCAGCCCCAGCATTTT
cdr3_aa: CASTEDRGHQPQHF

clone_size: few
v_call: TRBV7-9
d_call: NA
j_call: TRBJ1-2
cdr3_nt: TGTGCCAGCAGCTTAGATTCGGCCCGACTAGGTGGCTACACCTTC
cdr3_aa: CASSLDSARLGGYTF

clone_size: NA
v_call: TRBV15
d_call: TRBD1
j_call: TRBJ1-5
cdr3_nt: TGTGCCACCAGCGGCTCGGGACAGACGAATCAGCCCCAGCATTTT
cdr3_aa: CATSGSGQTNQPQHF